This T cell receptor (beta chain) appears in the sequencing data of a study of cytomegalovirus exposure and HLA in healthy donors. Study observations and caveats: A later analysis linked a missense DCLRE1C variant to TCR beta V- and J-gene trimming. Most TCR beta V segments were productive about 87% or about 30% of the time in an earlier analysis. A later analysis, which compared TCR beta chains of equal frequency, found the HLA-associated ones more clonally expanded.

Researchers ran the PCR with 60 Vbeta and 13 Jbeta primers. Sequencing used immunoSEQ multiplex PCR; TCRdb keeps in-frame clones, though not all of them. The top ten clones hold over 2.5% of a sample with 55,000 to 80,000 clones, approximately 80% of them seen once. A note on this clone: Its specificity is not known.

The clonotype comes from a woman aged 25 to 45 in good health and CMV-seronegative. Sequencing was carried out using PBMCs.

The CDR3 region is CASSSQGNQLTDTQYF. The CDR3 DNA reads as TGTGCCAGCAGCTCACAGGGTAACCAGCTCACAGATACGCAGTATTTT. The chain links TRBV7-9 to TRBJ2-3; D is possibly TRBD1 (6 bases). CDR3 length equals 16 residues. CDR1 is SEHNR and CDR2 is FQNEAQ in the germline V gene (reference sequence). V shed 4 bases and J shed 2 bases, with 16 bases lying between them.